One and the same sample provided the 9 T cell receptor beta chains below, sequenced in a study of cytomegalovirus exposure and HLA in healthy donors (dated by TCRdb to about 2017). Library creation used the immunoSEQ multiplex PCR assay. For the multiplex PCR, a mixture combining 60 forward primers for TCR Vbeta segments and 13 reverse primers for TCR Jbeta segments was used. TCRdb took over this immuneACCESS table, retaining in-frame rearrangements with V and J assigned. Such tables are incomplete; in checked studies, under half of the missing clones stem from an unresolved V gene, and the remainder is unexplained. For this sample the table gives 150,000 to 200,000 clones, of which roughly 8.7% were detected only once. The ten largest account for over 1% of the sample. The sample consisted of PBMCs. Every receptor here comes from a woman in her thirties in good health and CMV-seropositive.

CDR3 amino acids: CASSLGREAFF. Here the CDR3 DNA reads TGCGCCAGCAGCTTGGGCAGGGAAGCTTTCTTT. The gene calls are TRBV5-1 and TRBJ1-1, with D uncertain. The CDR3 is 11 amino acids. Per the germline V gene, CDR1 is SGHRS and CDR2 is YFSETQ. Trimming removed 0 bases from V and 8 bases from J, with 5 bases in between.

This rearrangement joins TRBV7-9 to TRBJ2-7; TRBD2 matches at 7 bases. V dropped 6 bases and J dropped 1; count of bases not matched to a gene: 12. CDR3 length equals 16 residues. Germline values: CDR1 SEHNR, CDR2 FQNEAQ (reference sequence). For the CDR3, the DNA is TGTGCCAGCAGTTCCCGTGGGGGAGGGGAGTCCTACGAGCAGTACTTC. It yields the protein CASSSRGGGESYEQYF.

CDR3 DNA sequence: TGTGCCAGCTCACCAGGATCAGGGCGCACTGAAGCTTTCTTT. It specifies CASSPGSGRTEAFF. The chain combines TRBV18 with TRBJ1-1, with D tentatively TRBD1 (5 bases). Trimming removed 2 bases at V and 4 bases at J, with 11 bases between. This CDR3 has 14 amino acids. The V gene's germline CDR1 is KGHSH and CDR2 LQKENI. Full variable domain (rest looked up from reference TRBV18 and TRBJ1-1): NAGVMQNPRHLVRRRGQEARLRCSPMKGHSHVYWYRQLPEEGLKFMVYLQKENIIDESGMPKERFSAEFPKEGPSILRIQQVVRGDSAAYFCASSPGSGRTEAFFGQGTRLTVV.

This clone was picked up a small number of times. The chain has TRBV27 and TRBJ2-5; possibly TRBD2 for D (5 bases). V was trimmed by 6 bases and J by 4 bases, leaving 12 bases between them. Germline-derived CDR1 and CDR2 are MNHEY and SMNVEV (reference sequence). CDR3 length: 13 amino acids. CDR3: CASSRARGETQYF. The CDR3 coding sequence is TGTGCCAGCAGCCGAGCTCGGGGAGAGACCCAGTACTTC.

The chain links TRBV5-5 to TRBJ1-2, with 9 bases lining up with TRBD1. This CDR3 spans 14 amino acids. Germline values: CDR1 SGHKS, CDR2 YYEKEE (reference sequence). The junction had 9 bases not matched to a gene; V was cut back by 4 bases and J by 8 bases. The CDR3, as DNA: TGTGCCAGCAGCCCACACGGGACAGGGCAAGGCTACACCTTC. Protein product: CASSPHGTGQGYTF.

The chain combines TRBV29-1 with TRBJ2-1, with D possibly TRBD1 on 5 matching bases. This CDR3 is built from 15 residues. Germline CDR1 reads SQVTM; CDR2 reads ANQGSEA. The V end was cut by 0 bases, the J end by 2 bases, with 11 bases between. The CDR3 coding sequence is TGCAGCGTTGAAGAATCGGCCAGGGCCTACAATGAGCAGTTCTTC. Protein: CSVEESARAYNEQFF.

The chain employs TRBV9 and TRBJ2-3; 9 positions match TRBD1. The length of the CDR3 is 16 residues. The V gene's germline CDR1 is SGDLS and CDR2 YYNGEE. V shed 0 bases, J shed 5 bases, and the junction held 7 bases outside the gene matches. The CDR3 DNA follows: TGTGCCAGCAGCGTAGCCGGAGGGACAGGGCAAGATACGCAGTATTTT. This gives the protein CASSVAGGTGQDTQYF.

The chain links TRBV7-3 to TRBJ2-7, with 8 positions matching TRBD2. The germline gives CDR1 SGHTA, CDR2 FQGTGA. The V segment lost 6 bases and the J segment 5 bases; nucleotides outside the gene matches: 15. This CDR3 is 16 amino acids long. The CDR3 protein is CASSPVGGEGLNEQYF. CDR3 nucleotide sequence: TGTGCCAGCAGTCCCGTCGGGGGGGAGGGCCTGAACGAGCAGTACTTC. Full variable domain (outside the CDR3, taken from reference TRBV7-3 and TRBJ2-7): GAGVSQTPSNKVTEKGKYVELRCDPISGHTALYWYRQSLGQGPEFLIYFQGTGAADDSGLPNDRFFAVRPEGSVSTLKIQRTERGDSAVYLCASSPVGGEGLNEQYFGPGTRLTVT.

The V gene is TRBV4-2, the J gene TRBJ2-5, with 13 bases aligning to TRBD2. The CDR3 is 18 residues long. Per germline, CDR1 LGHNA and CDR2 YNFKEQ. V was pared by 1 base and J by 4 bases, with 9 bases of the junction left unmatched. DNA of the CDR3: TGTGCCAGCAGCCAAGGTGCCTCGGGACTAGCGGGAATAGAGACCCAGTACTTC. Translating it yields CASSQGASGLAGIETQYF.